The clone carrying this T cell receptor beta chain was counted only a few times. Its specificity is unknown. This sample is drawn from a study of human T cells and chemical hapten exposure. For the study at large: Patients were mainly female, each with alopecia areata, totalis or universalis.

TCRdb re-called the RACE reads with MiXCR, one entry per CDR3 protein. The top ten hold 10% of the sample, which has approximately 97,000 distinct CDR3 sequences, 25% to 35% seen once. Germline V gene sequence: CDR1 MNHEY, CDR2 SVGEGT. The V gene lost 3 bases and the J gene lost 6 bases, with 12 bases spanning the gap. The CDR3 is made up of 14 amino acids. Time point: patch test 3, about 24 weeks after DPC sensitization. Treatment reported: therapeutic diphenylcyclopropenone sensitization with weekly scalp DPC. Blood draws preceded each patch test application. Study-wide results and caveats: As the donors had alopecia, their immune response may differ from healthy people's. Patch test score rose with PT1 expanded TCR count, significant at thresholds 8, 16 and 32, not 4.

The chain uses TRBV6-2 or TRBV6-3 and TRBJ1-5; D gene unclear. This specimen consisted of whole blood, obtained in connection with sensitization to the hapten diphenylcyclopropenone (DPC). The clonotype originates from a man aged 40-49 years with alopecia areata. Some clones in this sample may be carry-over from other donors' samples. CDR3 loop: CASSYGQAPQPQHF. CDR3 bases: TGTGCCAGCAGTTATGGGCAGGCGCCTCAGCCCCAGCATTTT.